Listed below are T cell receptor beta chains from one sample, sequenced in a study of shared clonotypes between healthy human individuals. TCRdb's copy holds only in-frame clones and misses some; the assay was immunoSEQ multiplex PCR. The sample records 2.3 million or so clones, approximately 93% being singletons. Source material: naive CD4+ T cells from PBMCs. The source is a man aged 18 to 29 in good health. Some clones in this sample may be carry-over from other donors' samples. The CDR3 runs from the conserved cysteine through the conserved F or W. Fields, in order: D gene, V gene, clone size, J gene, CDR3 DNA, CDR3 protein. The D gene is left open where the match is weak. Not all rows give a size; the values are once, few, many and, for expanded clones, a class.

>NA|TRBV6-5|NA|TRBJ2-5
TGTGCCAGCAGTTTAGGGTTTTGGGAGACCCAGTACTTC
CASSLGFWETQYF
>NA|TRBV19|NA|TRBJ2-1
TGTGCCAGTAATACGGAGGGGGGGGATGAGCAGTTCTTC
CASNTEGGDEQFF
>NA|TRBV28|few|TRBJ1-1
TGTGCCAGCAGTTTGGGGGGGTTGAACACTGAAGCTTTCTTT
CASSLGGLNTEAFF
>TRBD1|TRBV10-2|NA|TRBJ1-4
TGCGCCAGCAGTGAAGGGGACAGGGGCGGGGGAGGAAAACTGTTTTTT
CASSEGDRGGGGKLFF
>NA|TRBV7-3|NA|TRBJ2-3
TGTGCCAGCAGCTTAAAACCAGAGCCTCCCCATACGCAGTATTTT
CASSLKPEPPHTQYF
>NA|TRBV5-4|NA|TRBJ2-5
TGTGCCAGCAGCTTGAGTCGGGGTTCAGAGACCCAGTACTTC
CASSLSRGSETQYF
>TRBD2|TRBV7-9|NA|TRBJ2-1
TGTGCCAGCAGCCCCCCAGTTGGGGGGAGGGCCAGCTATGAGCAGTTCTTC
CASSPPVGGRASYEQFF
>NA|TRBV2|NA|TRBJ1-4
TGTGCCAGCAGTGTCTCGGGAGTCAGACCAACTAATGAAAAACTGTTTTTT
CASSVSGVRPTNEKLFF
>NA|TRBV7-2|once|TRBJ2-2
TGTGCCAGCGGGGGCCGGGTGGGAGACACCGGGGAGCTGTTTTTT
CASGGRVGDTGELFF
>NA|TRBV25-1|NA|TRBJ2-1
TGTGCCAGCAGTGAATCAACAGGTGCCTACAATGAGCAGTTCTTC
CASSESTGAYNEQFF
>NA|TRBV7-6|NA|TRBJ1-5
TGTGCCAGCAGCACCAGATTTAGAAGCAATCAGCCCCAGCATTTT
CASSTRFRSNQPQHF
>NA|TRBV7-2|NA|TRBJ1-1
TGTGCCAGCAGCCCAAGTGGTGGGACGAACACTGAAGCTTTCTTT
CASSPSGGTNTEAFF
>NA|TRBV6-5|NA|TRBJ1-4
TGTGCCAGCAGTTACTCCATTGGGGTGCGGGAAAAACTGTTTTTT
CASSYSIGVREKLFF
>NA|TRBV18|NA|TRBJ2-1
TGTGCCAGCTCACCACTCTATATGACCTACAATGAGCAGTTCTTC
CASSPLYMTYNEQFF
>NA|TRBV14|NA|TRBJ2-7
TGTGCCAGCAGCCAAGTAGGAGCGGCTCATCCCTACGAGCAGTACTTC
CASSQVGAAHPYEQYF
>NA|TRBV4-3|NA|TRBJ2-1
TGCGCCAGCAGCCAAGTCCTAAGTAATGAGCAGTTCTTC
CASSQVLSNEQFF
>NA|TRBV2|NA|TRBJ1-1
TGTGCCAGCAGTAACGGGATGAACACTGAAGCTTTCTTT
CASSNGMNTEAFF
>TRBD2|TRBV28|NA|TRBJ2-3
TGTGCCAGCAGTCCTAGCGGGTCTAGCACAGATACGCAGTATTTT
CASSPSGSSTDTQYF
>TRBD1|TRBV5-1|NA|TRBJ1-1
TGCGCCAGCAGCCCGGGACAGATATTTGACACTGAAGCTTTCTTT
CASSPGQIFDTEAFF
>NA|TRBV19|NA|TRBJ2-1
TGTGCCAGTAGTACCAACCACCGCTCCTACAATGAGCAGTTCTTC
CASSTNHRSYNEQFF
>TRBD2|TRBV9|NA|TRBJ2-1
TGTGCCAGCAGCGCGACCGGGACTAGCGGGTACAATGAGCAGTTCTTC
CASSATGTSGYNEQFF
>NA|TRBV10-1|NA|TRBJ2-2
TGCGCCAGCAGTGTATCGGGTACCCCGAACACCGGGGAGCTGTTTTTT
CASSVSGTPNTGELFF
>NA|TRBV7-8|NA|TRBJ2-1
TGTGCCAGCAGCTCCGAGGGAAATGAGCAGTTCTTC
CASSSEGNEQFF
>NA|TRBV7-2|NA|TRBJ1-5
TGTGCCAGCAGCTTAGGTACAAGCCAAATCAATCAGCCCCAGCATTTT
CASSLGTSQINQPQHF
>NA|TRBV29-1|once|TRBJ2-5
TGCAGCGTTGAAGGCTCGTACAAAATCCAAGAGACCCAGTACTTC
CSVEGSYKIQETQYF
>NA|TRBV15|NA|TRBJ2-5
TGTGCCACCAGCAGAGATATAGGACAGACCAAAGAGACCCAGTACTTC
CATSRDIGQTKETQYF
>NA|TRBV30|once|TRBJ2-2
TGTGCCTGGAGTGTAACCCACGGGGAGCTGTTTTTT
CAWSVTHGELFF
>NA|TRBV11-2|NA|TRBJ1-1
TGTGCCAGCACCCTCCGAGGGGTTAACACTGAAGCTTTCTTT
CASTLRGVNTEAFF
>NA|TRBV7-2|NA|TRBJ1-1
TGTGCCAGCAGCTTAAGGGGGGCCAACACTGAAGCTTTCTTT
CASSLRGANTEAFF
>TRBD1|TRBV18|NA|TRBJ1-4
TGTGCCAGTTCGGGACAGACACCTACAACTAATGAAAAACTGTTTTTT
CASSGQTPTTNEKLFF
>NA|TRBV18|NA|TRBJ2-1
TGTGCCAGCTCACCACGGACCGAGGTGTTAAATAATGAGCAGTTCTTC
CASSPRTEVLNNEQFF